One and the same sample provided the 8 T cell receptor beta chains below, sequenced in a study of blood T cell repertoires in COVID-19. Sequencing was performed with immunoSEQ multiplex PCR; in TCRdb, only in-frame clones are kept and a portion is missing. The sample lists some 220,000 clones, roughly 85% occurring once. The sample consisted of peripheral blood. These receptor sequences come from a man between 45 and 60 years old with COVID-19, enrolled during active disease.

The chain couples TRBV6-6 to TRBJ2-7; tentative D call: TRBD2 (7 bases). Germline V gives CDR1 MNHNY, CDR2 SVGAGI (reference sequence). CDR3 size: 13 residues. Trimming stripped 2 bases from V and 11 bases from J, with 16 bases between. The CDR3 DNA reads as TGTGCCAGCAGTTACATTGCGGGGGCATGGGAGTACTTC. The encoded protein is CASSYIAGAWEYF.

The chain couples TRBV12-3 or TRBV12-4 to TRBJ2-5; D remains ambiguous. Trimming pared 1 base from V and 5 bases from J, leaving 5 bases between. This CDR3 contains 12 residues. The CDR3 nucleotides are TGTGCCAGCAGTTTAGGTCTCGAGACCCAGTACTTC. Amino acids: CASSLGLETQYF.

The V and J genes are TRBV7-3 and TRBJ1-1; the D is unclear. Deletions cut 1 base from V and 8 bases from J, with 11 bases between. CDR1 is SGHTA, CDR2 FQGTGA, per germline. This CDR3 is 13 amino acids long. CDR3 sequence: CASSLIAGREAFF. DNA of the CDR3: TGTGCCAGCAGCTTAATTGCGGGCAGGGAAGCTTTCTTT.

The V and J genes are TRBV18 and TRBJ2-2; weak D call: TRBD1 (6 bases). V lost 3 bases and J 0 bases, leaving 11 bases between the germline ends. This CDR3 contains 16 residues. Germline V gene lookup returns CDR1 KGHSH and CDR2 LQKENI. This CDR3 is CASSPLDSPNTGELFF. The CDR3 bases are TGTGCCAGCTCACCTCTGGACAGCCCGAACACCGGGGAGCTGTTTTTT.

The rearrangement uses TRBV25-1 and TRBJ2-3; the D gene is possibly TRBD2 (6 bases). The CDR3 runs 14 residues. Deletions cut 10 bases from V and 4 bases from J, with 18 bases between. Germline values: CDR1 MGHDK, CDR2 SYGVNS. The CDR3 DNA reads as TGTGCCACCATCCCCGGGGGATCGTCAGATACGCAGTATTTT. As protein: CATIPGGSSDTQYF.

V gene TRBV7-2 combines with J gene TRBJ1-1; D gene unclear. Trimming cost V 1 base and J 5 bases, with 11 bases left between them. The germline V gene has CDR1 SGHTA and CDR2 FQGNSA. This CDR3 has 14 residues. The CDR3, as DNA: TGTGCCAGCAGCTTAGAGGTCCTCAGGACTGAAGCTTTCTTT. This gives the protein CASSLEVLRTEAFF.

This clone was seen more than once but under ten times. CDR3 DNA: TGTGCCAGCAGCCTACACGGGGTCATCACTGAAGCTTTCTTT. It is translated as CASSLHGVITEAFF. V is TRBV7-9 and J is TRBJ1-1, with no clear D. This CDR3 region has 14 residues. Trimming removed 5 bases from V and 4 bases from J, with 14 bases in between. Germline lookup yields CDR1 SEHNR and CDR2 FQNEAQ (reference sequence).

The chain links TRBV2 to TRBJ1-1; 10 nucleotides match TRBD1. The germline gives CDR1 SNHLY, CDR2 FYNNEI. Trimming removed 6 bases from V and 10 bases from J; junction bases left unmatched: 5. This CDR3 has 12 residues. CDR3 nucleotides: TGTGCCAGCAGGGACAGGGGGTATTTAGCTTTCTTT. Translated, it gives CASRDRGYLAFF.